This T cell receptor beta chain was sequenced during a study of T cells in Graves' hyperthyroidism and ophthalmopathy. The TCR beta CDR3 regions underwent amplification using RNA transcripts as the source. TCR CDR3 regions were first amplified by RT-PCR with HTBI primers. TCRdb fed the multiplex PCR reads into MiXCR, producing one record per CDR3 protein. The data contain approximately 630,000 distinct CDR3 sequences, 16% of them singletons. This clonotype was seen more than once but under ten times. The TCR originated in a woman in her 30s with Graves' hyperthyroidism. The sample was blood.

The CDR3 protein is CAWSERLVDGYTF. The CDR3 region has the DNA TGTGCCTGGAGTGAACGACTGGTCGATGGCTACACCTTC. This chain joins TRBV30 and TRBJ1-2; no definite D call. CDR3 length equals 13 residues. V was shortened by 1 base and J by 6 bases, with 12 bases between the two germline ends. The germline CDR1 and CDR2 sequences are GTSNPN and SVGIG (reference sequence).